These T cell receptor beta chains were read from a single sample in a study of technical replicates of blood from several donors. Using immunoSEQ multiplex PCR, the repertoire was profiled, and TCRdb retains in-frame clones only, with some absent. Among around 84,000 clones listed, 95% to 98% were seen once. Sample: T cells isolated from PBMCs. The receptor source for this set is a human donor in good health. Each CDR3 is given with its conserved first and last residue. D genes are given only for firm matches. Part of the rows lack a size; the others show once, few, many or a class for expanded clones.

abundance: once
j_gene: TRBJ1-4
d_gene: TRBD1
v_gene: TRBV5-1
CDR3nt: TGCGCCAGCAGCACCGGGACAGGGAGAGAAAAACTGTTTTTT
CDR3aa: CASSTGTGREKLFF

abundance: once
j_gene: TRBJ2-1
d_gene: TRBD2
v_gene: TRBV7-9
CDR3nt: TGTGCCAGCAGCTTAGCCGAGACTAGCGGGGACAATGAGCAGTTCTTC
CDR3aa: CASSLAETSGDNEQFF

abundance: once
j_gene: TRBJ2-7
d_gene: .
v_gene: TRBV27
CDR3nt: TGTGCCAGCAGTTGGTATCAGAGAGGTCTCGTCTACGAGCAGTACTTC
CDR3aa: CASSWYQRGLVYEQYF

abundance: .
j_gene: TRBJ2-6
d_gene: TRBD2
v_gene: TRBV7-6
CDR3nt: TGTGCCAGCAGCCCCCTGGGAGGGCCCACCTCTGGGGCCAACGTCCTGACTTTC
CDR3aa: CASSPLGGPTSGANVLTF

abundance: .
j_gene: TRBJ1-4
d_gene: .
v_gene: TRBV28
CDR3nt: TGTGCCAGCAGTTGGGGGGCAACTAATGAAAAACTGTTTTTT
CDR3aa: CASSWGATNEKLFF

abundance: .
j_gene: TRBJ1-2
d_gene: .
v_gene: TRBV7-9
CDR3nt: TGTGCCAGCAGCTTTGGGGCGGATGGATCTGGTGGCTACACCTTC
CDR3aa: CASSFGADGSGGYTF

abundance: .
j_gene: TRBJ2-3
d_gene: .
v_gene: TRBV6-1
CDR3nt: TGTGCCAGCAGTGAGTACGGAGATACGCAGTATTTT
CDR3aa: CASSEYGDTQYF

abundance: .
j_gene: TRBJ2-1
d_gene: .
v_gene: TRBV4-2
CDR3nt: TGTGCCAGCAGCCAAGAGTACGGCAATGAGCAGTTCTTC
CDR3aa: CASSQEYGNEQFF

abundance: .
j_gene: TRBJ2-7
d_gene: .
v_gene: TRBV6-1
CDR3nt: TGTGCCAGCAGTGTAGGGCAGGGCAACGAGCAGTACTTC
CDR3aa: CASSVGQGNEQYF

abundance: .
j_gene: TRBJ1-2
d_gene: TRBD1
v_gene: TRBV15
CDR3nt: TGTGCCACCAGCAGGGCGGACAGGGAGTATGGCTACACCTTC
CDR3aa: CATSRADREYGYTF

abundance: .
j_gene: TRBJ2-1
d_gene: .
v_gene: TRBV23-1
CDR3nt: TGCGCCAGCAGTCAAGGCTCCGGTGGGGCGTACAATGAGCAGTTCTTC
CDR3aa: CASSQGSGGAYNEQFF

abundance: .
j_gene: TRBJ2-1
d_gene: .
v_gene: TRBV6-5
CDR3nt: TGTGCCAGCAGCCGCCCGAGCTACAATGAGCAGTTCTTC
CDR3aa: CASSRPSYNEQFF

abundance: .
j_gene: TRBJ2-1
d_gene: .
v_gene: TRBV18
CDR3nt: TGTGCCAGCTCACCAGAAAGGGGTTATGAGCAGTTCTTC
CDR3aa: CASSPERGYEQFF